The clone carrying this T cell receptor beta chain occurred a few times. This sample is drawn from a study of blood T cells in healthy people across ages. Alongside a J-beta primer mix, a sample-barcoded 5' primer served in a second PCR lasting about 7 to 12 cycles. One entry per CDR3 protein results from TCRdb running MiXCR on the 5' RACE reads. Of fewer than 2,000,000 distinct CDR3 sequences in the sample, roughly 32% were seen once. Unmatched junction bases numbered 7, after V lost 6 bases and J lost 4 bases. The CDR3 totals 15 residues. Germline V lookup: CDR1 MNHNS, CDR2 SASEGT. The chain joins TRBV6-1 to TRBJ2-2, with 8 bases identical to TRBD1. The sequencing sample was made of blood. This clonotype was obtained from a woman between 25 and 40 years old in good health. The DNA for the CDR3 is TGTGCCAGCAGAGAACAGGGGGTTAGCACCGGGGAGCTGTTTTTT. It is translated as CASREQGVSTGELFF.